Below are 18 T cell receptor beta chains sequenced from a single sample in a study of graft-versus-host responses after intestinal transplantation. The table came from immunoSEQ multiplex PCR; TCRdb's copy has only in-frame clones and leaves some out. In the table there are roughly 120,000 clones, 93% of which are singletons. Their recognized antigens are unknown. The sequenced sample was unstimulated CD8+ T cells sorted from spleen or lymph node cells, obtained before intestinal transplant. All receptors derive from a human donor who received an intestinal transplant.

The chain carries TRBV7-9 and TRBJ2-1; 7 bases map to TRBD1. Germline lookup yields CDR1 SEHNR and CDR2 FQNEAQ (reference sequence). The junction had 9 bases not matched to a gene; V was cut back by 4 bases and J by 0 bases. This CDR3 comprises 17 residues. As DNA, the CDR3 is TGTGCCAGCAGCTCGGCATTCGGGGACAGCTCCTACAATGAGCAGTTCTTC. Protein product: CASSSAFGDSSYNEQFF.

This sequence joins TRBV9 and TRBJ1-3; no clear D gene. This CDR3 spans 14 amino acids. V was clipped by 4 bases and J by 4 bases, with 12 bases between them. The V gene's germline CDR1 is SGDLS and CDR2 YYNGEE. The CDR3 coding sequence is TGTGCCAGCAGCCCGGGTGGGGTCGGAAACACCATATATTTT. As protein: CASSPGGVGNTIYF.

The rearrangement links TRBV6-1 to TRBJ2-1, with TRBD2 matching 12 bases. V lost 5 bases, J lost 8 bases, and 7 bases stayed unmatched. This CDR3 has 15 residues. Germline V CDR1 and CDR2: MNHNS, SASEGT. CDR3 nucleotide sequence: TGTGCCAGCAGTCCTCTAGCGGGAGGGTGGGATGAGCAGTTCTTC. It codes for CASSPLAGGWDEQFF.

This chain links TRBV7-3 with TRBJ1-5; unclear D gene. V was clipped by 0 bases and J by 4 bases, with 10 bases between them. CDR3 length equals 15 residues. Per germline, CDR1 SGHTA and CDR2 FQGTGA. The chain's CDR3 is CASSLTGGVNQPQHF. The CDR3 DNA reads TGTGCCAGCAGCTTAACAGGTGGGGTGAATCAGCCCCAGCATTTT.

This clone was seen once. The J gene is TRBJ2-1, the V gene TRBV7-8, with D hard to call. The germline CDR1 and CDR2 sequences are SGHVS and FQNEAQ. The CDR3 totals 14 residues. Trimming left V 5 bases short and J 4 bases short, with 12 bases between. As DNA, the CDR3 is TGTGCCAGCAGCAGCAGACCGGAATACAATGAGCAGTTCTTC. It encodes CASSSRPEYNEQFF. The full variable domain, in which reference TRBV7-8 and TRBJ2-1 provide the parts outside the CDR3, is GAGVSQSPRYKVAKRGQDVALRCDPISGHVSLFWYQQALGQGPEFLTYFQNEAQLDKSGLPSDRFFAERPEGSVSTLKIQRTQQEDSAVYLCASSSRPEYNEQFFGPGTRLTVL.

The CDR3: CASSALSGRGRGEQFF. In DNA, the CDR3 is TGTGCCAGCAGCGCACTTAGCGGGAGGGGTAGGGGTGAGCAGTTCTTC. The V and J genes are TRBV9 and TRBJ2-1; 11 nucleotides line up with TRBD2. There are 16 residues in the CDR3. Trimming cost V 3 bases and J 9 bases; bases outside gene matches: 11. Germline CDR1 reads SGDLS; CDR2 reads YYNGEE.

In its sample, this clone was seen once. The V gene is TRBV9, the J gene TRBJ2-2, with 7 positions matching TRBD1. Unmatched junction bases numbered 3, after V lost 0 bases and J lost 1 base. Germline CDR1 and CDR2: SGDLS and YYNGEE. This CDR3 has 16 amino acids. CDR3 sequence: CASSVGWTGNTGELFF. The CDR3 nucleotides read TGTGCCAGCAGCGTAGGGTGGACAGGGAACACCGGGGAGCTGTTTTTT.

This clone is a singleton in its sample. The genes are TRBV6-6 and TRBJ2-2; D call uncertain. Germline V gene lookup returns CDR1 MNHNY and CDR2 SVGAGI (reference sequence). This CDR3 comprises 12 residues. Deletions cut 2 bases from V and 6 bases from J, with 4 bases between. The CDR3 DNA reads TGTGCCAGCAGTTACGGAGCCGGGGAGCTGTTTTTT. Its protein is CASSYGAGELFF.

The chain combines TRBV5-6 with TRBJ2-5, with TRBD2 as a possible D gene (5 bases). Trimming took off 2 bases at V and 4 bases at J, with 15 bases between the two ends. CDR3 size: 15 residues. Germline V lookup: CDR1 SGHDT, CDR2 YYEEEE. In DNA form, the CDR3 reads TGTGCCAGCAGCTTTACTGCTAGCTTAGGAGAGACCCAGTACTTC. Translating gives CASSFTASLGETQYF.

The J gene is TRBJ2-3, the V gene TRBV7-2; D perhaps matches TRBD1 (5 bases). The CDR3 covers 20 residues. V was trimmed by 0 bases and J by 1 base, leaving 23 bases between them. Per the germline V gene, CDR1 is SGHTA and CDR2 is FQGNSA. The CDR3 DNA sequence: TGTGCCAGCAGCTTAGCGACCCCTAAGTATAAGGGGCCCGGCACAGATACGCAGTATTTT. Protein sequence: CASSLATPKYKGPGTDTQYF.

The V call is TRBV14, the J call TRBJ1-1, with 9 nucleotides matching TRBD1. V lost 5 bases to trimming and J lost 1 base; unmatched junction nucleotides: 5. Germline V lookup: CDR1 SGHDN, CDR2 FVKESK. The CDR3 covers 15 residues. The CDR3 region is CASSWTGAGNTEAFF. The CDR3 DNA follows: TGTGCCAGCAGCTGGACAGGGGCAGGGAACACTGAAGCTTTCTTT. The whole variable domain, filled in from reference TRBV14 and TRBJ1-1, reads EAGVTQFPSHSVIEKGQTVTLRCDPISGHDNLYWYRRVMGKEIKFLLHFVKESKQDESGMPNNRFLAERTGGTYSTLKVQPAELEDSGVYFCASSWTGAGNTEAFFGQGTRLTVV.

The genes are TRBV27 and TRBJ2-1; D unresolved. Looked up from germline, CDR1 is MNHEY and CDR2 is SMNVEV (reference sequence). This CDR3 comprises 13 residues. The V and J ends lost 5 bases and 7 bases respectively, with 12 bases between them. The CDR3 here is CASSNGLLNEQFF. The CDR3 nucleotides are TGTGCCAGCAGTAATGGCCTCCTTAATGAGCAGTTCTTC.

The J gene is TRBJ2-2, the V gene TRBV5-1, with no clear D. The CDR3 covers 14 residues. The germline V and J ends were trimmed by 4 bases and 2 bases, with 9 bases remaining between them. Germline V gene sequence: CDR1 SGHRS, CDR2 YFSETQ. The CDR3 DNA reads as TGCGCCAGCAGCCTTCCTCAAAACACCGGGGAGCTGTTTTTT. Its translation: CASSLPQNTGELFF.

The rearrangement uses TRBV10-3 and TRBJ1-4; D uncertain. Germline-derived CDR1 and CDR2 are ENHRY and SYGVKD. CDR3 size: 14 residues. V was shortened by 3 bases and J by 4 bases, with 9 bases between the two germline ends. The CDR3 bases are TGTGCCATCAGTGAAACCGGGATTAATGAAAAACTGTTTTTT. Protein: CAISETGINEKLFF.

This chain joins TRBV5-8 and TRBJ2-1; D ambiguous. This CDR3 is 14 amino acids long. CDR1 is SGHTS and CDR2 is YDEGEE in the germline V gene. Between the trimmed V and J ends, which lost 2 bases and 7 bases, there was a span of 13 bases. CDR3 protein: CASSLVAELNEQFF. CDR3 in DNA: TGTGCCAGCAGCTTAGTGGCAGAGCTTAATGAGCAGTTCTTC. Full variable domain (outside the CDR3, taken from reference TRBV5-8 and TRBJ2-1): EAGVTQSPTHLIKTRGQQATLRCSPISGHTSVYWYQQALGLGLQFLLWYDEGEERNRGNFPPRFSGRQFPNYSSELNVNALELEDSALYLCASSLVAELNEQFFGPGTRLTVL.

This clone came up once. The chain links TRBV6-1 to TRBJ1-1; D gene ambiguous. Deletions cut 6 bases from V and 6 bases from J, with 11 bases between. The CDR3 contains 12 residues. In germline, CDR1 is MNHNS, CDR2 SASEGT. The CDR3, as DNA: TGTGCCAGCAGAGTTATTGGCTCTGAAGCTTTCTTT. This sequence encodes CASRVIGSEAFF.

The V call is TRBV5-1, the J call TRBJ2-5; 9 bases are a match to TRBD2. The CDR3 loop spans 16 amino acids. Unmatched junction bases numbered 5, after V lost 0 bases and J lost 2 bases. CDR1 is SGHRS and CDR2 is YFSETQ in the germline V gene. The CDR3 is CASSLALAGKQETQYF. The CDR3, as DNA: TGCGCCAGCAGCTTGGCCCTAGCGGGGAAACAAGAGACCCAGTACTTC.

This chain joins TRBV19 and TRBJ2-2; D perhaps matches TRBD2 (6 bases). Germline values: CDR1 LNHDA, CDR2 SQIVND (reference sequence). This CDR3 comprises 15 residues. The V end lost 5 bases, the J end lost 1 base, and 11 bases lay between the germline ends. This CDR3 reads CASSSEGRNTGELFF. In nucleotides, the CDR3 is TGTGCCAGTAGTTCGGAGGGCCGGAACACCGGGGAGCTGTTTTTT.